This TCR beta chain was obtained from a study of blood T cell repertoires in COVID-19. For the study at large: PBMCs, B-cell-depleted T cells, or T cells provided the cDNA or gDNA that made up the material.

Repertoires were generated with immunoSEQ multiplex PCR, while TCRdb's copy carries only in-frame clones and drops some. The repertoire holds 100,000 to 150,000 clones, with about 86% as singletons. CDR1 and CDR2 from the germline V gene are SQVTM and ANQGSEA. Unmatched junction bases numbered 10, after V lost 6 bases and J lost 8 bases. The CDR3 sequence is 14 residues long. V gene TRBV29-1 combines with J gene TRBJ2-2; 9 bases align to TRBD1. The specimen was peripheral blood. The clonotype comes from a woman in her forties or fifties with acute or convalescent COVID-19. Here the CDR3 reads CSVDRGSGRGELFF. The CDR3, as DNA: TGCAGCGTGGACAGGGGATCGGGCCGGGGGGAGCTGTTTTTT.